This is a list of T cell receptor beta chains from one sample in a study of T cells in Graves' hyperthyroidism and ophthalmopathy. TCRdb used MiXCR to reprocess the multiplex PCR reads, holding one entry per CDR3 protein. Of 550,000 to 850,000 distinct CDR3 sequences in the sample, approximately 18% were seen once. Sequenced input: blood. The receptors originated from a woman between 45 and 65 years old with Graves' hyperthyroidism that later progressed to Graves' ophthalmopathy. Each CDR3 is given with its conserved first and last residue. Fields, in order: CDR3 length, D gene, V gene, J gene, clone size, CDR3 protein, CDR3 DNA. A D gene is named only where the DNA matches it firmly. Clone sizes are given selectively: once, few, many, or a class where the clone is expanded.

length: 16
D: TRBD2
V: TRBV19
J: TRBJ2-5
size: .
CDR3: CASSIVGAGAQETQYF
DNA: TGTGCCAGTAGTATAGTGGGAGCGGGGGCCCAAGAGACCCAGTACTTC

length: 13
D: .
V: TRBV5-6
J: TRBJ2-5
size: .
CDR3: CASSGGTWETQYF
DNA: TGTGCCAGCAGCGGCGGGACATGGGAGACCCAGTACTTC

length: 16
D: TRBD2
V: TRBV2
J: TRBJ2-5
size: many
CDR3: CASSTGSGNPQETQYF
DNA: TGTGCCAGCAGTACGGGTAGCGGGAACCCACAAGAGACCCAGTACTTC

length: 16
D: .
V: TRBV7-3
J: TRBJ1-1
size: many
CDR3: CASSKLSPTGGTEAFF
DNA: TGTGCCAGCAGCAAGCTATCCCCGACAGGAGGGACTGAAGCTTTCTTT

length: 15
D: .
V: TRBV20-1
J: TRBJ2-1
size: many
CDR3: CSAGPGRSYYNEQFF
DNA: TGCAGTGCTGGTCCGGGGAGGTCCTACTACAATGAGCAGTTCTTC

length: 12
D: .
V: TRBV30
J: TRBJ2-1
size: .
CDR3: CAWRDRHNEQFF
DNA: TGTGCCTGGAGGGACAGACACAATGAGCAGTTCTTC

length: 16
D: TRBD1
V: TRBV7-3
J: TRBJ2-6
size: .
CDR3: CASSPHRGSGANVLTF
DNA: TGTGCCAGCAGCCCGCACAGGGGGTCTGGGGCCAACGTCCTGACTTTC

length: 13
D: .
V: TRBV24-1
J: TRBJ1-1
size: .
CDR3: CAPPRGGSTEAFF
DNA: TGTGCCCCACCCCGGGGCGGGAGCACTGAAGCTTTCTTT

length: 16
D: .
V: TRBV27
J: TRBJ1-5
size: .
CDR3: CASSLSAGNRNQPQHF
DNA: TGTGCCAGCAGTTTAAGCGCAGGAAACCGCAATCAGCCCCAGCATTTT

length: 13
D: .
V: TRBV7-6
J: TRBJ1-3
size: few
CDR3: CASSLEERNTIYF
DNA: TGTGCCAGCAGCTTAGAGGAGAGAAACACCATATATTTT

length: 11
D: TRBD1
V: TRBV11-2
J: TRBJ2-7
size: .
CDR3: CASSPDREQYF
DNA: TGTGCCAGCAGCCCGGACAGGGAACAGTACTTC

length: 15
D: .
V: TRBV30
J: TRBJ1-5
size: few
CDR3: CAWNTGQPGNQPQHF
DNA: TGTGCCTGGAATACGGGACAACCAGGCAATCAGCCCCAGCATTTT

length: 15
D: .
V: TRBV7-9
J: TRBJ1-2
size: .
CDR3: CASSLVDSRLYGYTF
DNA: TGTGCCAGCAGCTTGGTAGACAGCCGACTATATGGCTACACCTTC

length: 17
D: TRBD1
V: TRBV12-3/TRBV12-4
J: TRBJ1-1
size: many
CDR3: CASSLRDRGRGGTEAFF
DNA: TGTGCCAGCAGTTTAAGGGACAGGGGGCGAGGGGGCACTGAAGCTTTCTTT

length: 14
D: .
V: TRBV3-1
J: TRBJ1-5
size: many
CDR3: CASSQDRHNQPQHF
DNA: TGTGCCAGCAGCCAAGACAGACACAATCAGCCCCAGCATTTT

length: 16
D: TRBD2
V: TRBV28
J: TRBJ2-3
size: .
CDR3: CASSSGLAQVKDTQYF
DNA: TGTGCCAGCAGTTCGGGACTAGCGCAGGTTAAAGATACGCAGTATTTT

length: 17
D: .
V: TRBV3-1
J: TRBJ2-2
size: many
CDR3: CASSQEEGPLYTGELFF
DNA: TGTGCCAGCAGCCAAGAGGAGGGGCCGCTGTACACCGGGGAGCTGTTTTTT

length: 16
D: TRBD1
V: TRBV12-3/TRBV12-4
J: TRBJ1-6
size: .
CDR3: CASSLEAGGYNSPLHF
DNA: TGTGCCAGCAGTTTAGAGGCAGGGGGCTATAATTCACCCCTCCACTTT

length: 14
D: TRBD2
V: TRBV5-1
J: TRBJ2-2
size: .
CDR3: CASSFGGYNGELFF
DNA: TGCGCCAGCAGCTTCGGGGGGTATAACGGGGAGCTGTTTTTT

length: 17
D: .
V: TRBV9
J: TRBJ2-4
size: .
CDR3: CASSVRGGTGSKNIQYF
DNA: TGTGCCAGCAGCGTTCGGGGGGGGACAGGGTCCAAAAACATTCAGTACTTC

length: 14
D: .
V: TRBV19
J: TRBJ1-2
size: .
CDR3: CASSLLTRPSGYTF
DNA: TGTGCCAGTAGTCTCCTGACCAGACCTTCAGGCTACACCTTC

length: 14
D: .
V: TRBV9
J: TRBJ2-5
size: few
CDR3: CASSVAIGAETQYF
DNA: TGTGCCAGCAGCGTAGCTATAGGGGCAGAGACCCAGTACTTC

length: 13
D: .
V: TRBV12-3/TRBV12-4
J: TRBJ1-1
size: many
CDR3: CASSLRTNTEAFF
DNA: TGTGCCAGCAGTTTGCGGACGAACACTGAAGCTTTCTTT

length: 15
D: TRBD2
V: TRBV7-9
J: TRBJ2-7
size: few
CDR3: CASSSTSGGSLEQYF
DNA: TGTGCCAGCAGCTCGACTAGCGGGGGATCCCTCGAGCAGTACTTC

length: 15
D: .
V: TRBV12-3/TRBV12-4
J: TRBJ2-3
size: .
CDR3: CASSLTPMGTDTQYF
DNA: TGTGCCAGCAGTTTAACCCCAATGGGCACAGATACGCAGTATTTT